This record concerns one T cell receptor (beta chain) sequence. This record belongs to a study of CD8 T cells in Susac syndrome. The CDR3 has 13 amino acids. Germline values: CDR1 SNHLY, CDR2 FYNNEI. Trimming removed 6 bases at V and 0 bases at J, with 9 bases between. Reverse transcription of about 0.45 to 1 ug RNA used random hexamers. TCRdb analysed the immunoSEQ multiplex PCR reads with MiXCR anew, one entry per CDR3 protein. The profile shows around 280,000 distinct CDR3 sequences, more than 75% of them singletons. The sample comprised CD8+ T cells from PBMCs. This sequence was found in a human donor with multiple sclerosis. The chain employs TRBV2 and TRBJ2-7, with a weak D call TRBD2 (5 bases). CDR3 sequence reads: CASRPGVSYEQYF. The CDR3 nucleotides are TGTGCCAGCAGGCCCGGGGTCTCCTACGAGCAGTACTTC. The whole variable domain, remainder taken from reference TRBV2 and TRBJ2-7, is EPEVTQTPSHQVTQMGQEVILRCVPISNHLYFYWYRQILGQKVEFLVSFYNNEISEKSEIFDDQFSVERPDGSNFTLKIRSTKLEDSAMYFCASRPGVSYEQYFGPGTRLTVT.